This record concerns one T cell receptor (beta chain) sequence. Its antigen has not been determined. Base qualities are missing; no much larger clone stands one base away. Genomic DNA was used as template for profiling of TCR beta VDJ combinations and CDR3 sequences. An Illumina HiSeq 2000 was the platform used for TCR repertoire sequencing. As for how the authors treated the data: Repertoires were assessed using TRBV/TRBJ rearrangement plots, CDR3 size and DJ length profiles, and Simpson's diversity index. Whichever DNA sequence was most abundant in the deep sequencing data was defined as the immunodominant clone. CDR3 amino acid sequences were checked for sharing across subjects and were also compared against the VDJdb database and published repertoires. TCRdb trimmed public reads at Q25 via fastp, called clones via MiXCR and kept in-frame beta chains. Every distinct CDR3 protein forms one entry, paired with its most common genes and DNA. The V and J calls were determined by TCRdb, not by the authors. A total of about 180,000 distinct CDR3 sequences appear in this sample, more than 60% of them only once. The ten largest account for under 55% of the sample.

The V and J ends are trimmed by 6 bases and 1 base, leaving 6 bases between them. The CDR3 spans 12 residues, from the cysteine through the phenylalanine. The CDR3 DNA has 36 bases and is translated from base 1. Sequences ENHRY (CDR1) and SYGVKD (CDR2) are obtained from the germline V gene. The sample belongs to a study of CD8+CD57+ T cells in acquired aplastic anemia (dated by TCRdb to the late 2010s). Study-wide context: Extracted DNA from sorted CD4+ and CD8+ cells averaged approximately 3 ug, ranging from roughly 0.17 to 27.4 ug. CD8+CD57+ expansion was defined as frequency above the mean frequency observed in healthy subjects.

Results the study describes overall, beyond this receptor: Although twenty-nine CD8+ CDR3 sequences were shared by patients and controls, these sequences appeared highly expressed in patients and within the immunodominant clones of patients. CD8+ Simpson's diversity did not differ significantly between patients and healthy controls (P=0.060).

Expansion of CD8+CD57+ cells had been shown by flow cytometry in the patients chosen for sequencing. All patients had severe acquired aplastic anemia diagnosed by International Study of Aplastic Anemia and Agranulocytosis and Camitta criteria. Patients had received no therapy at the time of blood sampling. In this study, sorted CD4+ and CD8+ T cells from the blood of healthy subjects and of severe aplastic anemia patients had their TCR repertoires deep-sequenced. Patients were enrolled under clinicaltrials.gov protocols 00001620, 01623167, 00001397, 00071045, 00081523 and 00961064 in the USA. Ficoll-Paque density gradient centrifugation was used to isolate peripheral blood mononuclear cells. Before DNA extraction, CD4+ and CD8+ T cells were sorted by FACS or by magnetic beads.

The chain was built from TRBV10-3 and TRBJ1-1; perhaps TRBD1 is the D gene, with 6 bases matching. Source material: sorted CD4+, CD8+, or CD8+CD57+ T cells (not recorded which) from PBMCs. This clonotype was sampled from a human donor with aplastic anemia. The CDR3 is CAIRTGNTEAFF. At the DNA level, the sequence is TGTGCCATCAGGACAGGGAACACTGAAGCTTTCTTT.